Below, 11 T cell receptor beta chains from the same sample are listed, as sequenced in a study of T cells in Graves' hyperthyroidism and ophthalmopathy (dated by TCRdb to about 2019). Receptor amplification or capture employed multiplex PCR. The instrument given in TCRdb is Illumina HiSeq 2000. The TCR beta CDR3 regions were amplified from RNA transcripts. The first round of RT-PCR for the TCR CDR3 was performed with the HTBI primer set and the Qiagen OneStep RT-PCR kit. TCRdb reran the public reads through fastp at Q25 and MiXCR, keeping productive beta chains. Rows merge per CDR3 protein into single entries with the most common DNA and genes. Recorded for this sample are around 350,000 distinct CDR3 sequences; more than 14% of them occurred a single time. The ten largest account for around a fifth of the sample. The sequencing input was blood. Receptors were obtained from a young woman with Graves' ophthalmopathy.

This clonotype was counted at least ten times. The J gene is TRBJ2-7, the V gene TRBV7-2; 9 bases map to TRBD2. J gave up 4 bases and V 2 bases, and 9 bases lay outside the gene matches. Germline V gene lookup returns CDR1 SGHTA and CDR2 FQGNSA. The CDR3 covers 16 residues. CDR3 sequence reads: CASSLTVGGGGYEQYF. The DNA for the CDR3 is TGTGCCAGCAGCTTAACGGTGGGCGGGGGGGGTTACGAGCAGTACTTC. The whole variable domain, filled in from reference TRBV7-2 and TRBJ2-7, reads GAGVSQSPSNKVTEKGKDVELRCDPISGHTALYWYRQSLGQGLEFLIYFQGNSAPDKSGLPSDRFSAERTGGSVSTLTIQRTQQEDSAVYLCASSLTVGGGGYEQYFGPGTRLTVT.

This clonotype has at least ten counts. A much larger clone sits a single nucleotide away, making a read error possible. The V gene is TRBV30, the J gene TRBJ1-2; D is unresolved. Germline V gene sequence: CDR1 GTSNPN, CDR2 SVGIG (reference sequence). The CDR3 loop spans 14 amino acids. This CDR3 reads CAWSIGSTADGHTF. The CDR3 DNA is TGTGCCTGGAGTATTGGCAGTACCGCTGATGGCCACACCTTC.

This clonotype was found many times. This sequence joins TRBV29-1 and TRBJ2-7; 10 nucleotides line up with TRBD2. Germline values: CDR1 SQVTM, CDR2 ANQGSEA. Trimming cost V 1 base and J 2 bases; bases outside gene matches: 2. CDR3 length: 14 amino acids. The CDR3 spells CSVEGSGGAYEQYF. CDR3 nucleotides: TGCAGCGTTGAAGGGAGCGGGGGGGCCTACGAGCAGTACTTC.

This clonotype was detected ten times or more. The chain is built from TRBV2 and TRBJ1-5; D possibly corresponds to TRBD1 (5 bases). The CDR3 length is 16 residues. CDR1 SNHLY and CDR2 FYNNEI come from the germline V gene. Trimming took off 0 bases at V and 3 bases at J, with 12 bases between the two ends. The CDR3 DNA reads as TGTGCCAGCAGTGAAGCTGGGGGACTCCACAATCAGCCCCAGCATTTT. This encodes CASSEAGGLHNQPQHF.

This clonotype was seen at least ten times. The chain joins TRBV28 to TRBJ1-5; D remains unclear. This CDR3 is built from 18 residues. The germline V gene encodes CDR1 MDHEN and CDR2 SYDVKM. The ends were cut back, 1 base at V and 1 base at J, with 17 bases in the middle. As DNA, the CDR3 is TGTGCCAGCAGTTTATACTACCGGTCGGGCCGGAGCAATCAGCCCCAGCATTTT. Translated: CASSLYYRSGRSNQPQHF.

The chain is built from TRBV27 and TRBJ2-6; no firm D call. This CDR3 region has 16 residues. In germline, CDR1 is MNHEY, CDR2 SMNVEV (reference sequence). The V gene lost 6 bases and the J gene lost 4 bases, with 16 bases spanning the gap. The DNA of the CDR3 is TGTGCCAGCAGCCCGGGTACCCCGTCGGGGGCCAACGTCCTGACTTTC. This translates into CASSPGTPSGANVLTF.

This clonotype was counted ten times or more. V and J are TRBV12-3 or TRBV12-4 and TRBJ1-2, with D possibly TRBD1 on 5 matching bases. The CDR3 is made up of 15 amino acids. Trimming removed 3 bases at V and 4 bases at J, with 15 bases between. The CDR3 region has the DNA TGTGCCAGCAGTTTTGAGGGAGGGGCGTCCTATGGCTACACCTTC. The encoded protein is CASSFEGGASYGYTF.

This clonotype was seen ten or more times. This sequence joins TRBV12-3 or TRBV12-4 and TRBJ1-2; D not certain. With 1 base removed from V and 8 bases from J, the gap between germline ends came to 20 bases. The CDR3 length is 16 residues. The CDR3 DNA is TGTGCCAGCAGTTTAGAGTCGGGCCAGGTCCTAGAAGGCTACACCTTC. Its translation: CASSLESGQVLEGYTF.

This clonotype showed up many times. This chain's CDR3 is CASSQEVGRNTEAFF. CDR3 sequence (DNA): TGTGCCAGCAGCCAAGAAGTAGGGCGGAACACTGAAGCTTTCTTT. The V and J genes are TRBV14 and TRBJ1-1; D not certain. The germline V and J ends were trimmed by 0 bases and 1 base, with 9 bases remaining between them. CDR3 length: 15 residues. Germline V gives CDR1 SGHDN, CDR2 FVKESK.

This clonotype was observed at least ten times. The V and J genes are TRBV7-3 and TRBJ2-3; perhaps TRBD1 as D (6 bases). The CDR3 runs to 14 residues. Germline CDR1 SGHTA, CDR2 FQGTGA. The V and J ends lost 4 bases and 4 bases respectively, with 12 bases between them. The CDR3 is CASSSRGGSDTQYF. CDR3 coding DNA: TGTGCCAGCAGCTCCAGGGGTGGCTCAGATACGCAGTATTTT.

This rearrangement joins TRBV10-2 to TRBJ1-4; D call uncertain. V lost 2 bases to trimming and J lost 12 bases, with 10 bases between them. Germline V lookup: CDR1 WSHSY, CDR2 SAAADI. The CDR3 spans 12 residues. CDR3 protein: CASSELPGELFF. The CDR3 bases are TGCGCCAGCAGTGAGCTCCCGGGTGAACTGTTTTTT.